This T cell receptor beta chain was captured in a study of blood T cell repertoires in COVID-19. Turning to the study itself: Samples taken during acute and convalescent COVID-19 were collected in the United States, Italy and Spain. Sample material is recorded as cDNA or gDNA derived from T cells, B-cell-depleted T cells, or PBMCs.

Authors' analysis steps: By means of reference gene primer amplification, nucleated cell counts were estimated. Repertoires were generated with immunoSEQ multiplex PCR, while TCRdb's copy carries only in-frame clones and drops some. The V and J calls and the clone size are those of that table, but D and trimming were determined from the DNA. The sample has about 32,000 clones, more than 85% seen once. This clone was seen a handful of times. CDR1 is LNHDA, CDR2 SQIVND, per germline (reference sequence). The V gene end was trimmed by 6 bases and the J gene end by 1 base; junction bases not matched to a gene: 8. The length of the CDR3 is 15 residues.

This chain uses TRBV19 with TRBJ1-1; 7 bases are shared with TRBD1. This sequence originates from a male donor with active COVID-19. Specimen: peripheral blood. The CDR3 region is CASREYWTGNTEAFF. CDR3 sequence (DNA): TGTGCCAGTAGAGAATATTGGACAGGGAACACTGAAGCTTTCTTT.